These 13 T cell receptor beta chains originate from one sample sequenced in a study of CD8+CD57+ T cells in acquired aplastic anemia. TCR beta VDJ and CDR3 profiling used genomic DNA as template. TCRdb re-called the reads through MiXCR, storing one row per CDR3 protein. This table has some 200,000 distinct CDR3 sequences, roughly half appearing once. An expansion of CD8+CD57+ cells by flow cytometry had been shown in patients chosen for sequencing. Sample: sorted CD4+, CD8+, or CD8+CD57+ T cells (not recorded which) from PBMCs. The receptors here all came from a human donor with aplastic anemia.

Note on this clonotype: A much larger clone lies one base from this, so it may be a read error. The missing conserved phenylalanine or tryptophan at the end of this CDR3 makes a read error likely. The V gene is TRBV11-3, the J gene TRBJ2-5; D gene uncertain. Trimming removed 6 bases at V and 2 bases at J, with 10 bases between. CDR1 is SGHNT and CDR2 is YENEEA in the germline V gene. CDR3 length: 13 amino acids. CDR3 coding DNA: TGTGCCAGCAGTCGCCTAGGGCAAGAGACCCAGTACCTC. This translates into CASSRLGQETQYL.

V usage is TRBV15 and J usage is TRBJ1-6; D not resolved. This CDR3 comprises 14 residues. Trimming removed 2 bases at V and 11 bases at J, with 13 bases between. Germline CDR1 LNHNV, CDR2 YYDKDF (reference sequence). CDR3 DNA sequence: TGTGCCACCAGCAGACCAGACGGCGGAACACCCCTCCACTTT. This codes for CATSRPDGGTPLHF.

V and J are TRBV29-1 and TRBJ2-3; D remains ambiguous. The CDR3 covers 12 residues. V was trimmed by 5 bases and J by 2 bases, leaving 8 bases between them. Per germline, CDR1 SQVTM and CDR2 ANQGSEA. CDR3 DNA: TGCAGCGTTCAACCTAACACAGATACGCAGTATTTT. Translating gives CSVQPNTDTQYF.

Concerning this clonotype: The conserved phenylalanine or tryptophan normally closing the CDR3 is absent here, so this likely arose from a read error. This chain links TRBV3-1 with TRBJ1-2, with D possibly being TRBD1 (6 bases). Looked up from germline, CDR1 is LGHDT and CDR2 is YNNKEL (reference sequence). The CDR3 contains 16 residues. Trimming cost V 5 bases and J 4 bases, with 20 bases left between them. This CDR3 reads CASSGGPGAFSYGYTL. The CDR3 DNA follows: TGTGCCAGCAGCGGGGGTCCGGGGGCCTTTTCCTATGGCTACACCCTC.

The CDR3 DNA follows: TGTGCCAGCAGTGGACACGACGAGCAGTACTTC. It specifies CASSGHDEQYF. The rearrangement uses TRBV2 and TRBJ2-7; D ambiguous. Germline CDR1 reads SNHLY; CDR2 reads FYNNEI. The V gene lost 4 bases and the J gene lost 5 bases, with 6 bases spanning the gap. This CDR3 has 11 residues.

This clonotype was seen ten or more times. The chain employs TRBV2 and TRBJ2-5, with D unclear. This CDR3 comprises 13 residues. In germline, CDR1 is SNHLY, CDR2 FYNNEI. V was pared by 8 bases and J by 5 bases, with 15 bases between. The CDR3, as DNA: TGTGCCAGCCGATCCGGTTTACGGGAGACCCAGTACTTC. Translating it yields CASRSGLRETQYF.

The chain combines TRBV19 with TRBJ2-7, with TRBD2 matching over 7 bases. The trim removed 6 bases at V and 2 bases at J, leaving 7 bases unmatched. The CDR3 totals 14 residues. CDR1 is LNHDA and CDR2 is SQIVND in the germline V gene (reference sequence). DNA of the CDR3: TGTGCCAGTAGAAAATTCGCGGGAGCCTACGAGCAGTACTTC. It encodes CASRKFAGAYEQYF.

Written as DNA, the CDR3 is TGTGCCAGCAGTGAGCCCAGCACCTATAGCACAGATACGCAGTATTTT. It specifies CASSEPSTYSTDTQYF. The V and J genes are TRBV25-1 and TRBJ2-3; no reliable D call. The CDR3 runs to 16 residues. The V gene's germline CDR1 is MGHDK and CDR2 SYGVNS. Deletions cut 3 bases from V and 0 bases from J, with 13 bases between.

V is TRBV12-3 or TRBV12-4 and J is TRBJ1-3; D call uncertain. V lost 2 bases to trimming and J lost 4 bases, with 3 bases between them. CDR3 length: 12 amino acids. CDR3 in DNA: TGTGCCAGCAGTTTACGAGGAAACACCATATATTTT. Amino acid sequence: CASSLRGNTIYF.

This chain joins TRBV19 and TRBJ1-1; D might be TRBD1 (5 bases). The germline CDR1 and CDR2 sequences are LNHDA and SQIVND (reference sequence). Trimming removed 9 bases from V and 6 bases from J, with 11 bases in between. This CDR3 comprises 11 residues. CDR3 loop: CASDRGPEAFF. For the CDR3, the DNA is TGTGCCAGCGACCGGGGACCTGAAGCTTTCTTT.

V is TRBV29-1 and J is TRBJ2-7; tentatively, D is TRBD1 (5 bases). Trimming took off 5 bases at V and 2 bases at J, with 10 bases between the two ends. CDR1 and CDR2 from the germline V gene are SQVTM and ANQGSEA. This CDR3 is built from 12 residues. The CDR3, as DNA: TGCAGCGTTTGGACACCTCCCTACGAGCAGTACTTC. Its translation: CSVWTPPYEQYF.

The CDR3 DNA reads as TGTGCCAGCAGTTACATAGTGAGAACCAGCTCCTACAATGAGCAGTTCTTC. It specifies CASSYIVRTSSYNEQFF. The rearrangement uses TRBV2 and TRBJ2-1; D call uncertain. Germline V gene data show CDR1 as SNHLY and CDR2 as FYNNEI. V dropped 5 bases and J dropped 0 bases, with 17 bases sitting between them. This CDR3 is 17 amino acids long.

This clonotype was picked up many times. The chain recombines TRBV7-8 with TRBJ1-1; D is perhaps TRBD1 (6 bases). V gave up 0 bases and J gave up 0 bases, with 11 bases separating them. This CDR3 is 16 amino acids long. The V gene's germline CDR1 is SGHVS and CDR2 FQNEAQ. DNA for the CDR3: TGTGCCAGCAGCTTAGCCAGGGGTCCACTGAACACTGAAGCTTTCTTT. Amino acids: CASSLARGPLNTEAFF.